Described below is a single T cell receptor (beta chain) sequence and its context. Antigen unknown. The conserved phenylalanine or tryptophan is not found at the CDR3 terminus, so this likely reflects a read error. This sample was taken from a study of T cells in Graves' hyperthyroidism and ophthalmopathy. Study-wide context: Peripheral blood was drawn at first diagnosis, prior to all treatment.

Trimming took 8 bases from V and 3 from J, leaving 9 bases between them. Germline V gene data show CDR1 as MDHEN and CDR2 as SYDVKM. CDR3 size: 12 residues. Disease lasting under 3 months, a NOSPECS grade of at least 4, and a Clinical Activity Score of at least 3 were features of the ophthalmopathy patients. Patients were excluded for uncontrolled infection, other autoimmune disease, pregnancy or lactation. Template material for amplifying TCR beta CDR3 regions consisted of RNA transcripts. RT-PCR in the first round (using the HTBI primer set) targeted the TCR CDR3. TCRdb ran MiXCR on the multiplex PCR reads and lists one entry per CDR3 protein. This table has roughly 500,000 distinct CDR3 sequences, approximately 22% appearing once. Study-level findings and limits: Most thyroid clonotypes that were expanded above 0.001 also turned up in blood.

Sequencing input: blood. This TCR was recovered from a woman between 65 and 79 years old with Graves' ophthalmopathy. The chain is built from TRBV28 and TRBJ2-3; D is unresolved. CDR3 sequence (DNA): TGTGCCAGCGGAACCTTGACAGATACGCAGTATTTA. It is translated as CASGTLTDTQYL.